This T cell receptor beta chain appears in the sequencing data of a study of T cells in Graves' hyperthyroidism and ophthalmopathy. Background on the study: Before any treatment, at initial diagnosis, peripheral blood was collected. General study findings and limits: Stable hyperthyroidism and ophthalmopathy were separated using 13 V-J signatures.

The PBMCs studied were ones that came from roughly 11 ml fresh peripheral blood. What was amplified from RNA transcripts were TCR beta CDR3 regions. Primed by the HTBI set, a first-round RT-PCR was run on the TCR CDR3. TCRdb recomputed calls from the multiplex PCR reads with MiXCR, one row per CDR3 protein. The repertoire includes about 400,000 distinct CDR3 sequences, more than 12% of them detected once, and 25% to 30% sits in the top ten. This clonotype has ten or more counts. Antigen specificity is unknown. The germline CDR1 and CDR2 sequences are KGHDR and SFDVKD. The CDR3 length is 12 residues. Trimming removed 9 bases at V and 2 bases at J, with 7 bases between.

V usage is TRBV24-1 and J usage is TRBJ1-5; D is uncertain. Source material: blood. This TCR derives from a man aged 50 to 60 with Graves' ophthalmopathy. In nucleotides, the CDR3 is TGTGCCACCGCGGACGGCAATCAGCCCCAGCATTTT. Translation gives CATADGNQPQHF.